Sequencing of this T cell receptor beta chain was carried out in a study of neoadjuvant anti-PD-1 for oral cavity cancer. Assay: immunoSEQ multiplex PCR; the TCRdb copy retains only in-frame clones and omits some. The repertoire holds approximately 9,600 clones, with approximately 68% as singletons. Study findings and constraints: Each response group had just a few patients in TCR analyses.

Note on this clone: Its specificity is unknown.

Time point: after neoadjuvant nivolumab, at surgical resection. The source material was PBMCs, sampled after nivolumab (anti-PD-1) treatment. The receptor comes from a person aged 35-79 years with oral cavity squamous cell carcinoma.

The CDR3 nucleotides are TGCGCCAGCAGCGCACAGGGGATGGACGAGCAGTACTTC. Protein: CASSAQGMDEQYF. The rearrangement joins TRBV4-1 to TRBJ2-7; 7 nucleotides match TRBD1. CDR1 and CDR2 from the germline V gene are MGHRA and YSYEKL. There are 13 residues in the CDR3. Losses at the gene ends were 5 bases for V and 5 bases for J; bases not matched to a gene: 6.